Below are 16 T cell receptor beta chains sequenced from a single sample in a study of cytomegalovirus exposure and HLA in healthy donors. PCR involved 60 Vbeta and 13 Jbeta primers. Sequencing used immunoSEQ multiplex PCR; TCRdb keeps in-frame clones, though not all of them. The sample holds 90,000 to 130,000 clones, more than 65% seen once. The sample was PBMCs. Receptor source: a man aged 25-45 years in good health and CMV-seropositive.

This chain links TRBV19 with TRBJ1-1, with TRBD1 identical over 7 bases. Losses at the gene ends were 6 bases for V and 5 bases for J; bases not matched to a gene: 6. Germline CDR1 is LNHDA and CDR2 is SQIVND (reference sequence). The CDR3 is made up of 13 amino acids. The CDR3 bases are TGTGCCAGTAGAGACAGGGTAACAACTGAAGCTTTCTTT. Translation: CASRDRVTTEAFF.

The rearrangement links TRBV9 to TRBJ2-5; 8 bases align to TRBD1. The germline gives CDR1 SGDLS, CDR2 YYNGEE. The ends lost 4 bases at V and 7 bases at J; junction bases unmatched: 9. This CDR3 spans 14 amino acids. The chain's CDR3 is CASSPRTGWATQYF. In nucleotides, the CDR3 is TGTGCCAGCAGCCCGAGGACAGGGTGGGCGACCCAGTACTTC.

CDR3 sequence reads: CASSPRTGGGNEQFF. The CDR3 DNA follows: TGTGCCAGCAGTCCACGGACAGGGGGAGGCAATGAGCAGTTCTTC. This chain uses TRBV6-1 with TRBJ2-1, with 10 bases fitting TRBD1. The CDR3 spans 15 residues. Germline V CDR1 and CDR2: MNHNS, SASEGT. With 5 bases clipped from V and 6 bases from J, the junction kept 7 bases outside the gene matches.

This clone has more than one count but fewer than ten. The chain has TRBV4-2 and TRBJ2-2, with a possible D match to TRBD2 (5 bases). V lost 4 bases and J lost 1, with 13 bases in between. The CDR3 length is 16 residues. Per germline, CDR1 LGHNA and CDR2 YNFKEQ. The DNA of the CDR3 is TGTGCCAGCAGCCGTCTCGGGGTCGGGAACACCGGGGAGCTGTTTTTT. Its translation is CASSRLGVGNTGELFF.

The rearrangement links TRBV7-9 to TRBJ1-1; 7 nucleotides match TRBD1. This CDR3 is 18 amino acids long. Unmatched junction bases numbered 19, after V lost 5 bases and J lost 4 bases. The V gene's germline CDR1 is SEHNR and CDR2 FQNEAQ (reference sequence). This CDR3 reads CASSLGMFQTGQTTEAFF. The CDR3 nucleotides are TGTGCCAGCAGCCTTGGGATGTTCCAGACAGGGCAGACCACTGAAGCTTTCTTT.

The genes are TRBV11-2 and TRBJ2-7; no clear D. The germline V gene has CDR1 SGHAT and CDR2 FQNNGV. The CDR3 spans 14 residues. Trimming cost V 3 bases and J 3 bases, with 12 bases left between them. The CDR3 nucleotides are TGTGCCAGCAGCTTGGGCCTACAGAACTACGAGCAGTACTTC. It encodes CASSLGLQNYEQYF.

The chain links TRBV5-1 to TRBJ2-5; 13 nucleotides match TRBD2. The CDR3 extends over 15 amino acids. Germline lookup yields CDR1 SGHRS and CDR2 YFSETQ. J lost 3 bases, V lost 4 bases, and 3 bases had no gene match. This chain's CDR3 is CASSRGLAGEETQYF. Here the CDR3 DNA reads TGCGCCAGCAGCCGAGGACTAGCGGGGGAAGAGACCCAGTACTTC.

The rearrangement links TRBV29-1 to TRBJ1-4, with D uncertain. Germline CDR1 is SQVTM and CDR2 is ANQGSEA. Trimming cost V 3 bases and J 7 bases, with 15 bases left between them. The CDR3 runs to 14 residues. CDR3 residues: CSVEGGLVGEKLFF. In DNA, the CDR3 is TGCAGCGTTGAGGGTGGACTTGTTGGTGAAAAACTGTTTTTT.

The chain joins TRBV7-9 to TRBJ2-5; D remains unclear. Trimming took off 2 bases at V and 0 bases at J, with 7 bases between the two ends. Germline CDR1 SEHNR, CDR2 FQNEAQ (reference sequence). This CDR3 has 14 residues. The CDR3 spells CASSLSPYQETQYF. CDR3 bases: TGTGCCAGCAGCTTATCCCCCTACCAAGAGACCCAGTACTTC.

The V and J genes are TRBV10-3 and TRBJ2-1; 11 positions match TRBD1. The CDR3 length is 14 residues. V lost 6 bases, J lost 5 bases, and 3 bases stayed unmatched. Germline V CDR1 and CDR2: ENHRY, SYGVKD. Here the CDR3 reads CAIRDRGQDNEQFF. CDR3 DNA sequence: TGTGCCATCAGGGACAGGGGGCAGGACAATGAGCAGTTCTTC.

V is TRBV12-5 and J is TRBJ2-1, with a weak D call TRBD1 (5 bases). Looked up from germline, CDR1 is LGHNT and CDR2 is FRNRAP. V shed 1 base and J shed 4 bases, with 8 bases lying between them. The CDR3 contains 14 residues. CDR3 nucleotide sequence: TGTGCTAGTGGTTTGGACAGGCTATACAATGAGCAGTTCTTC. Protein sequence: CASGLDRLYNEQFF.

In regard to this clone: A junction end diverges from the germline sequence, so it may reflect a read error. The chain uses TRBV7-7 and TRBJ2-5; 9 nucleotides match TRBD2. The CDR3 is 15 amino acids. Germline V lookup: CDR1 SSHAT, CDR2 FNYEAQ (reference sequence). The CDR3 here is CASSLTAGGLATQYF. The CDR3 nucleotides read TGTGCTAGCAGCTTGACAGCGGGGGGCCTAGCGACCCAGTACTTC. The variable domain in full, completed from reference TRBV7-7 and TRBJ2-5, reads GAGVSQSPRYKVTKRGQDVTLRCDPISSHATLYWYQQALGQGPEFLTYFNYEAQPDKSGLPSDRFSAERPEGSISTLTIQRTEQRDSAMYRCASSLTAGGLATQYFGPGTRLLVL.

The chain recombines TRBV7-2 with TRBJ2-7; 8 bases agree with TRBD2. Per germline, CDR1 SGHTA and CDR2 FQGNSA. V lost 0 bases to trimming and J lost 4 bases; unmatched junction nucleotides: 5. The CDR3 totals 15 residues. CDR3 nucleotide sequence: TGTGCCAGCAGCTTAGCTAGCGGGGCGGGGTACGAGCAGTACTTC. Protein: CASSLASGAGYEQYF.

The chain joins TRBV10-2 to TRBJ1-6; no definite D call. The V and J ends lost 2 bases and 9 bases respectively, with 11 bases between them. Germline CDR1 and CDR2: WSHSY and SAAADI. The length of the CDR3 is 14 residues. This CDR3 is CASSEPLFSSPLHF. CDR3 nucleotide sequence: TGCGCCAGCAGTGAGCCTCTTTTTTCTTCACCCCTCCACTTT.

The chain recombines TRBV18 with TRBJ1-2, with no clear D. Germline V gene data show CDR1 as KGHSH and CDR2 as LQKENI. CDR3 length: 17 amino acids. V shed 3 bases and J shed 4 bases, with 21 bases lying between them. The CDR3 reads CASSPTPAQVVSYGYTF. CDR3 DNA sequence: TGTGCCAGCTCACCGACCCCGGCGCAGGTCGTAAGCTATGGCTACACCTTC.

The rearrangement uses TRBV7-9 and TRBJ2-1; 9 bases match TRBD1. There are 15 residues in the CDR3. The V segment lost 6 bases and the J segment 4 bases; nucleotides outside the gene matches: 7. Germline values: CDR1 SEHNR, CDR2 FQNEAQ (reference sequence). The CDR3 nucleotides read TGTGCCAGCAGTCCGCCCGGGACAGGGTACAATGAGCAGTTCTTC. It codes for CASSPPGTGYNEQFF.